This T cell receptor (beta chain) was captured in a study of blood T cells in healthy people across ages. At least 6 micrograms of total RNA were extracted per sample. Concerning this clonotype: The antigen remains unidentified.

General study findings and limits: Roughly linear declines in TCR beta diversity per million T cells occurred with age.

With a J-beta primer mix and a sample-barcoded 5' primer, a second PCR ran about 6 to 11 cycles. Each cDNA was tagged by a template-switch adaptor containing 12 random nucleotides. TCRdb fed the 5' RACE reads into MiXCR, producing one record per CDR3 protein. The sample includes some 690,000 distinct CDR3 sequences, around a fifth of them seen just once. Germline CDR1 is SGHRS and CDR2 is YFSETQ. This CDR3 has 11 residues. V was clipped by 3 bases and J by 10 bases, with 10 bases between them. The receptor's source is a man aged 65 to 79 in good health. Input material: blood. V and J are TRBV5-1 and TRBJ1-1; D gene ambiguous. CDR3 residues: CASSSSSGAFF. DNA for the CDR3: TGCGCCAGCAGCTCGAGCTCGGGAGCTTTCTTT.